The 16 T cell receptor beta chains presented below share a single source sample, sequenced in a study of CD8 T cells in Susac syndrome. Random hexamers were used to reverse transcribe the RNA input (about 0.5 to 1 ug). One entry per CDR3 protein results from TCRdb running MiXCR on the immunoSEQ multiplex PCR reads. The table shows about 150,000 distinct CDR3 sequences, with approximately 95% occurring only once. The sample taken for sequencing was CD4+ T cells from PBMCs. These receptors were obtained from a human donor with Susac syndrome.

CDR3 in amino acids: CASNLAGVASGELFF. The CDR3 DNA sequence: TGTGCCAGCAACCTCGCCGGTGTAGCAAGCGGGGAGCTGTTTTTT. The J gene is TRBJ2-2, the V gene TRBV4-2; no definite D call. The germline CDR1 and CDR2 sequences are LGHNA and YNFKEQ. Trimming left V 7 bases short and J 7 bases short, with 19 bases between. CDR3 size: 15 residues.

The chain is built from TRBV7-9 and TRBJ2-3; TRBD2 matches 13 bases. This CDR3 contains 18 residues. The V gene end was trimmed by 5 bases and the J gene end by 0 bases; junction bases not matched to a gene: 8. Looked up from germline, CDR1 is SEHNR and CDR2 is FQNEAQ (reference sequence). CDR3 loop: CASSPGLAGTPSTDTQYF. CDR3 DNA sequence: TGTGCCAGCAGCCCGGGACTAGCGGGGACCCCTAGCACAGATACGCAGTATTTT.

The chain is built from TRBV29-1 and TRBJ2-7; D may correspond to TRBD1 or TRBD2 (5 bases each). Germline V CDR1 and CDR2: SQVTM, ANQGSEA. The ends were cut back, 3 bases at V and 1 base at J, with 7 bases in the middle. This CDR3 has 12 amino acids. CDR3 DNA sequence: TGCAGCGTTGAGGGGACGTCCTACGAGCAGTACTTC. It codes for CSVEGTSYEQYF.

This rearrangement joins TRBV12-3 or TRBV12-4 to TRBJ1-6; 7 bases match TRBD1. The CDR3 length is 14 residues. Germline trimming cut 7 bases from V and 7 bases from J; bases unmatched to any gene: 7. CDR3 sequence: CASTPGTANSPLHF. In DNA, the CDR3 is TGTGCCAGCACCCCTGGGACAGCCAATTCACCCCTCCACTTT.

The chain employs TRBV29-1 and TRBJ2-7, with TRBD1 as a possible D gene (6 bases). The CDR3 is 12 residues long. V was clipped by 2 bases and J by 4 bases, with 9 bases between them. The germline CDR1 and CDR2 sequences are SQVTM and ANQGSEA. The CDR3 here is CSVERGSYEQYF. CDR3 nucleotides: TGCAGCGTTGAAAGGGGGTCGTACGAGCAGTACTTC.

The rearrangement links TRBV5-1 to TRBJ2-7; TRBD1 is a possible D gene (6 bases). V was pared by 5 bases and J by 0 bases, with 12 bases between. The CDR3 totals 14 residues. Germline values: CDR1 SGHRS, CDR2 YFSETQ. This CDR3 is CASRPRDNSYEQYF. For the CDR3, the DNA is TGCGCCAGCAGACCCCGGGACAACTCCTACGAGCAGTACTTC.

The J gene is TRBJ2-7, the V gene TRBV20-1; 9 bases match TRBD1. Per the germline V gene, CDR1 is DFQATT and CDR2 is SNEGSKA (reference sequence). The ends lost 0 bases at V and 7 bases at J; junction bases unmatched: 4. The CDR3 contains 13 residues. The DNA for the CDR3 is TGCAGTGCTAGAGATAAGGGACAGGGTGAGCAGTACTTC. Its translation is CSARDKGQGEQYF.

J is TRBJ1-6 and V is TRBV5-4; D gene uncertain. The CDR3 totals 13 residues. Looked up from germline, CDR1 is SGHNT and CDR2 is YYREEE (reference sequence). V was clipped by 1 base and J by 10 bases, with 9 bases between them. The CDR3 sequence: CASSLPGDSPLHF. DNA of the CDR3: TGTGCCAGCAGCTTGCCAGGCGACTCACCCCTCCACTTT.

The chain joins TRBV12-3 or TRBV12-4 to TRBJ2-7, with TRBD2 matching 8 bases. V lost 3 bases and J lost 2; bases outside the gene matches: 6. This CDR3 has 15 residues. DNA for the CDR3: TGTGCCAGCAGTTTTTCAGCGGGGGCAGCCTACGAGCAGTACTTC. Its translation: CASSFSAGAAYEQYF.

The chain carries TRBV27 and TRBJ2-3; 11 bases agree with TRBD1. Germline assignment: CDR1 MNHEY and CDR2 SMNVEV (reference sequence). The CDR3 covers 14 residues. V lost 8 bases to trimming and J lost 3 bases; unmatched junction nucleotides: 4. The CDR3 protein is CASGDRGGTDTQYF. CDR3 DNA: TGTGCCAGCGGGGACAGGGGGGGTACAGATACGCAGTATTTT.

The CDR3 coding sequence is TGCAGCACTCGCACTAGCGGGGGACCCTACAATGAGCAGTTCTTC. Protein product: CSTRTSGGPYNEQFF. This chain links TRBV29-1 with TRBJ2-1; TRBD2 matches at 11 bases. CDR1 SQVTM and CDR2 ANQGSEA come from the germline V gene. V lost 8 bases and J lost 2; bases outside the gene matches: 8. The length of the CDR3 is 15 residues.

The chain employs TRBV4-1 and TRBJ2-3, with D maybe TRBD2 (5 bases). Deletions cut 5 bases from V and 6 bases from J, with 9 bases between. Germline lookup yields CDR1 MGHRA and CDR2 YSYEKL. The CDR3 spans 12 residues. Here the CDR3 reads CASSKGADTQYF. The CDR3 coding sequence is TGCGCCAGCAGCAAGGGAGCGGATACGCAGTATTTT.

The J gene is TRBJ1-2, the V gene TRBV27; maybe TRBD1 (6 bases). This CDR3 region has 13 residues. The germline gives CDR1 MNHEY, CDR2 SMNVEV (reference sequence). Trimming took off 6 bases at V and 5 bases at J, with 13 bases between the two ends. This CDR3 reads CASSRTVWYGYTF. In DNA form, the CDR3 reads TGTGCCAGCAGCCGGACAGTTTGGTATGGCTACACCTTC.

CDR3 region: CASSVRGANTGELFF. The CDR3 region has the DNA TGTGCCAGCAGCGTCCGGGGGGCCAACACCGGGGAGCTGTTTTTT. The gene calls are TRBV7-9 and TRBJ2-2; D is possibly TRBD2 (7 bases). Per germline, CDR1 SEHNR and CDR2 FQNEAQ (reference sequence). Trimming shortened V by 5 bases and J by 2 bases, and 12 bases separated the two germline ends. The CDR3 runs 15 residues.

The CDR3: CASGLDGLAGEQYF. The DNA for the CDR3 is TGTGCTAGTGGTTTGGACGGGCTAGCGGGGGAGCAGTACTTC. The V and J genes are TRBV12-5 and TRBJ2-7; 9 positions agree with TRBD2. The germline CDR1 and CDR2 sequences are LGHNT and FRNRAP. The ends lost 1 base at V and 7 bases at J; junction bases unmatched: 5. The CDR3 is 14 residues long.

This sequence joins TRBV15 and TRBJ1-6, with 8 bases matching TRBD1. The CDR3 loop spans 13 amino acids. V gave up 0 bases and J gave up 15 bases; unmatched junction bases: 4. Germline V gene data show CDR1 as LNHNV and CDR2 as YYDKDF (reference sequence). DNA for the CDR3: TGTGCCACCAGCAGAGATGTAGGACAGGGCCTCCACTTT. It specifies CATSRDVGQGLHF.